What follows are 16 T cell receptor beta chains derived from one specimen sequenced in a study of cytotoxic CD8 clonotypes in ibrutinib-treated CLL. Data came from immunoSEQ multiplex PCR; TCRdb stores just in-frame clones and leaves some out. This table holds about 140,000 clones, 75% to 85% found once. Sample: PBMCs, taken after 36 months of ibrutinib treatment. The receptors come from a human donor with chronic lymphocytic leukemia.

V usage is TRBV19 and J usage is TRBJ2-2; D not resolved. This CDR3 has 15 residues. Trimming removed 5 bases from V and 8 bases from J, with 18 bases in between. Germline values: CDR1 LNHDA, CDR2 SQIVND (reference sequence). Here the CDR3 reads CASSLEAAQSGELFF. In DNA form, the CDR3 reads TGTGCCAGTAGTCTCGAGGCAGCTCAGTCAGGGGAGCTGTTTTTT.

V is TRBV5-1 and J is TRBJ2-5; perhaps TRBD2 as D (6 bases). V was clipped by 3 bases and J by 7 bases, with 16 bases between them. This CDR3 spans 14 amino acids. Germline CDR1 SGHRS, CDR2 YFSETQ. The CDR3 region has the DNA TGCGCCAGCAGCTCCGGGACTTCGCCGCCGACCCAGTACTTC. Its translation is CASSSGTSPPTQYF.

The V and J genes are TRBV10-2 and TRBJ2-7; D unclear. CDR3 length: 13 amino acids. CDR1 and CDR2 from the germline V gene are WSHSY and SAAADI. With 2 bases removed from V and 6 bases from J, the gap between germline ends came to 11 bases. CDR3 coding DNA: TGCGCCAGCAGTGAGGGGTCCAACACCGAGCAGTACTTC. This sequence encodes CASSEGSNTEQYF.

This clone was observed a single time. V is TRBV28 and J is TRBJ1-2; a weak D match, TRBD1 (5 bases). From germline, CDR1 is MDHEN and CDR2 SYDVKM. The CDR3 extends over 18 amino acids. V dropped 5 bases and J dropped 2 bases, with 24 bases sitting between them. CDR3 nucleotides: TGTGCCAGCAGTGTCCCGGGACTCCAAAGGCGGGCGAACTATGGCTACACCTTC. Amino acid sequence: CASSVPGLQRRANYGYTF.

This chain joins TRBV5-1 and TRBJ1-1, with 7 positions matching TRBD1. The ends lost 2 bases at V and 1 base at J; junction bases unmatched: 11. This CDR3 contains 17 residues. Germline CDR1 is SGHRS and CDR2 is YFSETQ. The chain's CDR3 is CASSLPPGQWRNTEAFF. The CDR3 coding sequence is TGCGCCAGCAGCTTACCTCCGGGACAGTGGCGGAACACTGAAGCTTTCTTT.

This chain connects TRBV6-5 to TRBJ1-5; D remains ambiguous. Trimming took off 0 bases at V and 0 bases at J, with 6 bases between the two ends. Germline V gene data show CDR1 as MNHEY and CDR2 as SVGAGI. There are 15 residues in the CDR3. The CDR3 DNA is TGTGCCAGCAGTTACTCAGTCGATAGCAATCAGCCCCAGCATTTT. Encoded protein: CASSYSVDSNQPQHF.

The table lists this clone with a few counts. This chain connects TRBV9 to TRBJ1-2; 7 bases line up with TRBD1. CDR3 length: 16 residues. J was trimmed by 6 bases and V by 0 bases; bases with no gene match: 11. The germline gives CDR1 SGDLS, CDR2 YYNGEE. CDR3 coding DNA: TGTGCCAGCAGCGTAGTAACAGGGGACCCTAAGAATGGCTACACCTTC. It encodes CASSVVTGDPKNGYTF.

V is TRBV10-1 and J is TRBJ1-1; D may be TRBD1 (5 bases). This CDR3 region has 13 residues. Germline loops: CDR1 WNHNN, CDR2 SYGVQD (reference sequence). V was cut by 8 bases and J by 0 bases, with 10 bases left in between. DNA for the CDR3: TGCGCCAGCCGAAACAGGATGAACACTGAAGCTTTCTTT. Translation: CASRNRMNTEAFF.

This chain uses TRBV25-1 with TRBJ1-2, with D possibly being TRBD1 (5 bases). The CDR3 contains 13 residues. Trimming removed 4 bases at V and 4 bases at J, with 10 bases between. CDR1 is MGHDK and CDR2 is SYGVNS in the germline V gene. The CDR3 nucleotides read TGTGCCAGCAGTGCTGGGGGTGGCTATGGCTACACCTTC. Protein product: CASSAGGGYGYTF.

The chain has TRBV29-1 and TRBJ2-3, with TRBD1 identical over 7 bases. The CDR3 length is 12 residues. CDR1 is SQVTM and CDR2 is ANQGSEA in the germline V gene. J gave up 5 bases and V 4 bases, and 3 bases lay outside the gene matches. The CDR3, as DNA: TGCAGCGTTGGACAGGGCGTAGATACGCAGTATTTT. This sequence encodes CSVGQGVDTQYF.

The chain links TRBV18 to TRBJ1-1; 7 bases line up with TRBD1. Germline lookup yields CDR1 KGHSH and CDR2 LQKENI. Germline trimming cut 4 bases from V and 0 bases from J; bases unmatched to any gene: 8. The CDR3 is 16 residues long. DNA of the CDR3: TGTGCCAGCTCACTCGGGACAGTAAGCATGAACACTGAAGCTTTCTTT. Protein sequence: CASSLGTVSMNTEAFF.

V usage is TRBV9 and J usage is TRBJ2-1, with D hard to call. CDR3 length: 15 residues. The germline gives CDR1 SGDLS, CDR2 YYNGEE. V was shortened by 2 bases and J by 1 base, with 10 bases between the two germline ends. The DNA for the CDR3 is TGTGCCAGCAGCGTGACCGTAGGATCCTACAATGAGCAGTTCTTC. Protein product: CASSVTVGSYNEQFF.

V gene TRBV28 combines with J gene TRBJ1-5; tentatively, D is TRBD1 (5 bases). Germline CDR1 MDHEN, CDR2 SYDVKM. V gave up 7 bases and J gave up 2 bases, with 12 bases separating them. This CDR3 is built from 14 residues. CDR3 region: CASTQGSGNQPQHF. Here the CDR3 DNA reads TGTGCCAGCACCCAGGGTTCCGGCAATCAGCCCCAGCATTTT.

The chain couples TRBV19 to TRBJ1-1; maybe TRBD1 (5 bases). Germline CDR1 reads LNHDA; CDR2 reads SQIVND (reference sequence). Deletions cut 11 bases from V and 6 bases from J, with 19 bases between. There are 13 residues in the CDR3. DNA of the CDR3: TGTGCCGTGCGGGACGGGCACGTCCCTGAAGCTTTCTTT. Protein: CAVRDGHVPEAFF.

The count of this clone is one. The V call is TRBV6-4, the J call TRBJ1-5, with D unresolved. The V end was cut by 7 bases, the J end by 6 bases, with 4 bases between. Germline loops: CDR1 MRHNA, CDR2 SNTAGT. The CDR3 extends over 10 amino acids. This CDR3 is CASKGQPQHF. The CDR3 nucleotides read TGTGCCAGCAAGGGTCAGCCCCAGCATTTT.

This clone has just a few counts. The CDR3 loop reads CASSIVVMRGSPLHF. CDR3 coding DNA: TGTGCCAGTAGTATAGTTGTTATGCGGGGTTCACCCCTCCACTTT. The chain uses TRBV19 and TRBJ1-6; no reliable D call. Looked up from germline, CDR1 is LNHDA and CDR2 is SQIVND (reference sequence). Trimming cost V 1 base and J 9 bases, with 13 bases left between them. This CDR3 comprises 15 residues.